These T cell receptor beta chains were read from a single sample in a study of cytomegalovirus exposure and HLA in healthy donors. Sequenced by immunoSEQ multiplex PCR; TCRdb stores in-frame clones only, minus some. The data contain tens of thousands of clones, 78% of them seen just once; the ten biggest clones take up around 1.5%. The sample consisted of PBMCs. These receptors originate from a man in his forties or fifties in good health and CMV-seronegative. Both conserved end residues are part of each CDR3. Fields, in order: D gene, J gene, V gene, clone size, CDR3 DNA, CDR3 protein. The D gene is left open where the match is weak. Clone size is given for some rows only: seen once, a few or many times, or a class if the clone is expanded.

TRBD1 TRBJ1-5 TRBV2 few TGTGCCAGCAGTGGGACAGGGGGCAATCAGCCCCAGCATTTT CASSGTGGNQPQHF
- TRBJ1-5 TRBV12-5 once TGTGCTAGTGGTTTGGTACGGGGGGGGCAGGCCAATCAGCCCCAGCATTTT CASGLVRGGQANQPQHF
- TRBJ2-5 TRBV27 - TGTGCCAGCAGTTTAACTAGAAGAGAGACCCAGTACTTC CASSLTRRETQYF
- TRBJ1-6 TRBV5-1 - TGCGCCAGCAGTGGAGGAGGTGGTCCACCCCTCCACTTT CASSGGGGPPLHF
TRBD1 TRBJ2-7 TRBV2 - TGTGCCAGCAGTTCCGGGACAGGGTTTTACGAGCAGTACTTC CASSSGTGFYEQYF
- TRBJ1-2 TRBV9 once TGTGCCAGCAGCGCCGTGGGGACAACAGCCTATCATGGCTACACCTTC CASSAVGTTAYHGYTF
- TRBJ2-6 TRBV11-2 - TGTGCCAGCAGCTTAGGATTCCCAGGGGAATCCCCTGGGGCCAACGGCCTGACTTTC CASSLGFPGESPGANGLTF
- TRBJ2-3 TRBV19 - TGTGCCAGTAACGGGGAAGGACGGATAGATACGCAGTATTTT CASNGEGRIDTQYF
TRBD1 TRBJ1-3 TRBV6-1 once TGTGCCAGCAGTGACCGGGACAGGGGAAATTGGAACACCATATATTTT CASSDRDRGNWNTIYF
TRBD2 TRBJ2-1 TRBV7-2 - TGTGCCAGCAGTTTACTAGCGGGAGGTTACAATGAGCAGTTCTTC CASSLLAGGYNEQFF
TRBD1 TRBJ2-6 TRBV19 - TGTGCCAGTTCGACAGGGGGTTGGTCTGGGGCCAACGGCCTGACTTTC CASSTGGWSGANGLTF
TRBD1 TRBJ1-3 TRBV5-4 few TGTGCCAGCAGCTTGCCGGGGGGGACAGGGGCTGGAAACACCATATATTTT CASSLPGGTGAGNTIYF
- TRBJ1-6 TRBV19 - TGTGCCAGTAGTATCTCCTGGAGCTCCTATAATTCACCCCTCCACTTT CASSISWSSYNSPLHF
- TRBJ2-7 TRBV4-2 - TGTGCCAGCAGCAAGGCGGGCTACGAGCAGTACTTC CASSKAGYEQYF
TRBD2 TRBJ2-7 TRBV5-1 - TGCGCCAGCAGGCCTTCGGGGGGCTACGAGCAGTACTTC CASRPSGGYEQYF
- TRBJ1-1 TRBV7-9 - TGTGCCAGCAGCTTGGCAGAACCGAACACTGAAGCTTTCTTT CASSLAEPNTEAFF
- TRBJ1-2 TRBV28 - TGTGCCAGCAGTTTATCTTTAGAGGGAATCGGCTACACCTTC CASSLSLEGIGYTF
- TRBJ1-3 TRBV10-3 once TGTGCCATCAGTGAGTCCCATGGGCTCGCCGCTGGAAACACCATATATTTT CAISESHGLAAGNTIYF
TRBD2 TRBJ2-3 TRBV6-4 - TGTGCCAGCAGTGAGGGGACTAGCGGCACAGATACGCAGTATTTT CASSEGTSGTDTQYF
- TRBJ2-1 TRBV5-4 - TGTGCCAGCAGCCAAACTACTGCCTACAATGAGCAGTTCTTC CASSQTTAYNEQFF
TRBD2 TRBJ2-1 TRBV7-3 - TGTGCCAGCAGCTTGCAGCGGGAGCAGGGATTAGGGCAGTTCTTC CASSLQREQGLGQFF
TRBD2 TRBJ2-3 TRBV7-6 - TGTGCCAGCAGCCGAGGACTAGCGGGAGAAGGTGATACGCAGTATTTT CASSRGLAGEGDTQYF
- TRBJ2-1 TRBV28 - TGTGCCAGCAGTTCAGGGGAACCTTTGAATGAGCAGTTCTTC CASSSGEPLNEQFF
TRBD2 TRBJ2-4 TRBV7-2 - TGTGCCAGCAGCCCACAAACTAGCGGAGGGGTTCAGTACTTC CASSPQTSGGVQYF
- TRBJ2-1 TRBV5-1 - TGCGCCAGCAGCTTGGGAGGGCCCGGTTCGTACAATGAGCAGTTCTTC CASSLGGPGSYNEQFF
- TRBJ1-5 TRBV28 - TGTGCCACCCGAGGACAAGTGAATCAGCCCCAGCATTTT CATRGQVNQPQHF
- TRBJ1-1 TRBV10-3 - TGTGCCATCAGTCCACAGGGATTGAACACTGAAGCTTTCTTT CAISPQGLNTEAFF
TRBD1 TRBJ1-3 TRBV4-2 - TGTGCCAGCAGCCAAGATCTGGACAGGGGGGGAAACACCATATATTTT CASSQDLDRGGNTIYF